The rows below give T cell receptor beta chains drawn from one sample of a study of cytomegalovirus exposure and HLA in healthy donors. Sequencing was performed with immunoSEQ multiplex PCR; in TCRdb, only in-frame clones are kept and a portion is missing. The sample shows about 170,000 clones, 62% of them seen only once. Sequencing was done on a sample of PBMCs. The source of these receptors is a man aged 40-50 years in good health and CMV-seronegative. Both conserved end residues are part of each CDR3. Fields, in order: J gene, CDR3 length, D gene, V gene, clone size, CDR3 protein, CDR3 DNA. D genes are given only for firm matches. Rows give clone size only sometimes, using once, few, many, or a class for an expanded clone.

>TRBJ1-1|13|-|TRBV5-6|-
CASSFGLSTEAFF
TGTGCCAGCAGTTTCGGACTGTCCACTGAAGCTTTCTTT
>TRBJ2-2|16|TRBD2|TRBV27|-
CASRGRLAGGRGELFF
TGTGCCAGCAGGGGGAGACTAGCGGGGGGGCGCGGGGAGCTGTTTTTT
>TRBJ2-3|19|TRBD2|TRBV5-1|few
CASSWIGRAGALSTDTQYF
TGCGCCAGCAGCTGGATTGGTAGAGCGGGAGCCCTCAGCACAGATACGCAGTATTTT
>TRBJ2-5|14|TRBD1|TRBV7-9|once
CASSSWTGRETQYF
TGTGCCAGCAGCTCCTGGACAGGGAGGGAGACCCAGTACTTC
>TRBJ1-1|12|-|TRBV7-9|few
CSSHTQNTEAFF
TGTTCCAGCCACACCCAGAACACTGAAGCTTTCTTT
>TRBJ1-4|13|-|TRBV6-6|few
CASSYVSGEKLFF
TGTGCCAGCAGTTACGTGTCGGGGGAAAAACTGTTTTTT
>TRBJ2-1|15|TRBD2|TRBV2|-
CASSKGLAGYNEQFF
TGTGCCAGCAGTAAAGGACTAGCGGGGTACAATGAGCAGTTCTTC
>TRBJ2-3|15|TRBD1|TRBV5-6|-
CASSSGTGDTDTQYF
TGTGCCAGCAGTTCCGGGACAGGGGACACAGATACGCAGTATTTT
>TRBJ2-1|14|TRBD2|TRBV10-3|-
CAISGGTNYNEQFF
TGTGCCATCAGTGGCGGGACTAACTACAATGAGCAGTTCTTC
>TRBJ2-7|13|-|TRBV27|-
CASSLTGNYEQYF
TGTGCCAGCAGTTTAACTGGCAACTACGAGCAGTACTTC
>TRBJ1-4|14|TRBD1|TRBV30|-
CASDRDRGVEKLFF
TGTGCCTCAGACCGGGACAGGGGTGTTGAAAAACTGTTTTTT
>TRBJ2-2|15|-|TRBV27|-
CASSGHRTNTGELFF
TGTGCCAGCAGTGGGCACAGGACGAACACCGGGGAGCTGTTTTTT
>TRBJ2-7|14|-|TRBV7-9|few
CSSSLETSRREQYF
TGTTCCAGCAGCTTAGAGACAAGTCGTCGCGAGCAGTACTTC
>TRBJ2-1|21|TRBD2|TRBV4-3|-
CASSQDSLVAGDQYSYNEQFF
TGCGCCAGCAGCCAAGATTCTTTGGTAGCGGGGGACCAGTACTCCTACAATGAGCAGTTCTTC
>TRBJ1-2|11|-|TRBV6-6|few
CASSSSYGYTF
TGTGCCAGCAGTTCCAGCTATGGCTACACCTTC
>TRBJ1-1|14|-|TRBV19|few
CASSPGQPYTEAFF
TGTGCCAGTAGCCCCGGACAGCCGTACACTGAAGCTTTCTTT
>TRBJ1-4|17|-|TRBV14|few
CASSQDRGYRAAEKLFF
TGTGCCAGCAGCCAAGACCGGGGCTACAGGGCAGCTGAAAAACTGTTTTTT
>TRBJ2-2|14|TRBD1|TRBV29-1|-
CSVYKTGDTGELFF
TGCAGCGTCTACAAAACAGGGGACACCGGGGAGCTGTTTTTT
>TRBJ2-2|13|-|TRBV27|-
CASSTENTGELFF
TGTGCCAGCAGTACAGAGAACACCGGGGAGCTGTTTTTT
>TRBJ2-1|17|TRBD1|TRBV28|-
CASSLGVTGKRPNEQFF
TGTGCCAGCAGTTTAGGAGTGACAGGGAAAAGGCCCAATGAGCAGTTCTTC
>TRBJ1-1|14|-|TRBV2|few
CASIVSSMNTEAFF
TGTGCCAGCATCGTTTCATCTATGAACACTGAAGCTTTCTTT
>TRBJ2-7|13|-|TRBV11-2|-
CASSLERHYEQYF
TGTGCCAGCAGCTTAGAGCGCCACTACGAGCAGTACTTC
>TRBJ1-2|14|TRBD1|TRBV19|few
CASSSGTGASGYTF
TGTGCCAGTAGTAGCGGGACAGGGGCGAGTGGCTACACCTTC
>TRBJ2-3|16|TRBD1|TRBV7-9|-
CSSSTFWTGATDTQYF
TGTTCCAGCAGCACGTTCTGGACAGGGGCCACAGATACGCAGTATTTT
>TRBJ2-5|13|TRBD1|TRBV12-5|-
CASGLDRAETQYF
TGTGCTAGTGGTCTCGACAGGGCGGAGACCCAGTACTTC
>TRBJ2-2|16|-|TRBV6-1|once
CASSEGPPRVTGELFF
TGTGCCAGCAGTGAGGGGCCGCCCCGCGTAACCGGGGAGCTGTTTTTT
>TRBJ2-7|11|-|TRBV5-1|-
CASSDRNEQYF
TGCGCCAGCAGCGACAGAAACGAGCAGTACTTC
>TRBJ2-7|14|TRBD1|TRBV6-5|-
CASSELGQGYEQYF
TGTGCCAGCAGTGAACTGGGACAGGGCTACGAGCAGTACTTC
>TRBJ2-2|14|-|TRBV11-3|-
CASSLARGTGELFF
TGTGCCAGCAGCTTAGCCCGGGGCACCGGGGAGCTGTTTTTT
>TRBJ1-2|17|-|TRBV19|-
CASSLNLMTSLGYGYTF
TGTGCCAGTAGTCTCAACCTCATGACCTCCCTAGGCTATGGCTACACCTTC
>TRBJ1-6|15|TRBD1|TRBV5-8|once
CASHPRTGGDSPLHF
TGTGCCAGCCACCCGCGGACAGGGGGCGATTCACCCCTCCACTTT
>TRBJ1-4|15|-|TRBV5-5|-
CASSLFAGPNEKLFF
TGTGCCAGCAGCTTATTTGCGGGGCCTAATGAAAAACTGTTTTTT
>TRBJ2-5|15|-|TRBV5-5|few
CASSLSPGNQETQYF
TGTGCCAGCAGCTTGAGCCCGGGAAACCAAGAGACCCAGTACTTC
>TRBJ2-7|13|TRBD2|TRBV7-9|-
CSSSGGSFDEQYF
TGTTCCAGCTCGGGCGGGAGTTTCGACGAGCAGTACTTC
>TRBJ2-7|15|TRBD2|TRBV5-4|-
CASSRSAGGQDEQYF
TGTGCCAGCAGCCGATCAGCGGGGGGGCAGGACGAGCAGTACTTC
>TRBJ1-2|14|-|TRBV19|few
CASSIPQGTYGYTF
TGTGCCAGTAGTATCCCCCAGGGGACCTATGGCTACACCTTC
>TRBJ1-1|14|-|TRBV7-2|-
CASSGAGFVTEAFF
TGTGCCAGCAGCGGAGCAGGGTTTGTAACTGAAGCTTTCTTT
>TRBJ2-1|15|TRBD2|TRBV19|few
CASTPPAGGYNEQFF
TGTGCCAGTACCCCCCCCGCGGGAGGGTACAATGAGCAGTTCTTC
>TRBJ1-4|18|TRBD1|TRBV5-1|-
CASSLTPGTGAYFEKLFF
TGCGCCAGCAGCTTAACACCCGGGACAGGGGCCTATTTTGAAAAACTGTTTTTT
>TRBJ1-1|10|-|TRBV6-1|-
CASLEGEAFF
TGTGCCAGCCTCGAGGGTGAAGCTTTCTTT
>TRBJ2-5|14|TRBD2|TRBV14|-
CASSQAGGFVTQYF
TGTGCCAGCAGCCAAGCGGGGGGTTTTGTGACCCAGTACTTC
>TRBJ2-5|15|TRBD2|TRBV6-5|-
CASSYTSGRGETQYF
TGTGCCAGCAGTTACACTAGCGGGAGGGGAGAGACCCAGTACTTC
>TRBJ2-7|11|-|TRBV30|-
CAFGGSSEQYF
TGTGCATTCGGGGGTAGCTCGGAGCAGTACTTC
>TRBJ2-7|14|-|TRBV19|-
CASSSPGTSYEQYF
TGTGCCAGTAGTTCCCCAGGGACATCCTACGAGCAGTACTTC
>TRBJ2-2|13|-|TRBV6-1|few
CASSEVYTGELFF
TGTGCCAGCAGTGAAGTATACACCGGGGAGCTGTTTTTT
>TRBJ1-4|15|TRBD1|TRBV19|-
CASSNSGGGNEKLFF
TGTGCCAGTAGTAACTCAGGGGGCGGTAATGAAAAACTGTTTTTT
>TRBJ2-7|15|-|TRBV6-5|-
CASSYSPGDYYEQYF
TGTGCCAGCAGTTACTCGCCAGGGGACTACTACGAGCAGTACTTC
>TRBJ1-1|18|TRBD1|TRBV28|-
CASSPRDRGPGDGTEAFF
TGTGCCAGCAGCCCCAGGGACAGGGGGCCGGGGGATGGTACTGAAGCTTTCTTT
>TRBJ2-7|14|-|TRBV7-2|once
CASSLGRGPYEQYF
TGTGCCAGCAGCTTAGGCCGAGGCCCCTACGAGCAGTACTTC
>TRBJ2-3|18|-|TRBV11-2|few
CASSFPGFGGGPTDTQYF
TGTGCCAGCAGCTTCCCGGGCTTCGGGGGTGGGCCTACAGATACGCAGTATTTT
>TRBJ1-2|16|TRBD1|TRBV7-9|-
CSSSLDQGADAYGYTF
TGTTCCAGCAGCTTAGACCAGGGGGCTGATGCCTATGGCTACACCTTC
>TRBJ1-1|15|-|TRBV29-1|-
CSVEEGAEGGTEAFF
TGCAGCGTTGAAGAAGGCGCCGAGGGAGGGACTGAAGCTTTCTTT
>TRBJ1-2|15|-|TRBV7-2|-
CASSLTRVSNYGYTF
TGTGCCAGCAGCTTAACCCGGGTATCTAACTATGGCTACACCTTC
>TRBJ2-2|17|TRBD2|TRBV7-7|-
CASSSVAGGPGTGELFF
TGTGCTAGCAGCTCGGTAGCGGGAGGGCCGGGCACCGGGGAGCTGTTTTTT
>TRBJ2-3|18|TRBD2|TRBV7-7|few
CASSLGPGSGSGTDTQYF
TGTGCTAGCAGCTTAGGACCGGGTAGCGGGAGTGGCACAGATACGCAGTATTTT
>TRBJ1-3|17|TRBD1|TRBV18|-
CASSPGQGVSSGNTIYF
TGTGCCAGCTCACCCGGACAGGGTGTAAGCTCTGGAAACACCATATATTTT
>TRBJ2-5|16|TRBD2|TRBV5-1|once
CASSKTAGSGQETQYF
TGCGCCAGCAGCAAAACGGCGGGTAGCGGGCAAGAGACCCAGTACTTC
>TRBJ2-2|14|TRBD1|TRBV29-1|-
CSVDWAGGTGELFF
TGCAGCGTTGATTGGGCAGGGGGCACCGGGGAGCTGTTTTTT
>TRBJ1-2|13|-|TRBV30|once
CAWQTGLGYGYTF
TGTGCCTGGCAAACAGGGCTAGGCTATGGCTACACCTTC
>TRBJ2-1|16|TRBD2|TRBV6-1|-
CASSVLAGSSYNEQFF
TGTGCCAGCAGTGTACTAGCGGGTAGCTCCTACAATGAGCAGTTCTTC